This T cell receptor (beta chain) was captured by sequencing in a study of cytomegalovirus exposure and HLA in healthy donors. Researchers ran the PCR with 60 Vbeta and 13 Jbeta primers. Repertoires were generated with immunoSEQ multiplex PCR, while TCRdb's copy carries only in-frame clones and drops some. The repertoire holds 140,000 to 150,000 clones, roughly 82% seen once, with over 6.5% in the top ten. Study-wide points: TCR beta chains associated with HLA were, in a later analysis, more clonally expanded than equally common others. Sequencing likely generated an artifact that appeared as a cluster of highly shared sequence variants. According to a later analysis, most TCR beta chains associated with CMV appeared HLA-restricted.

This clone occurred once. Its antigen remains unknown. Germline trimming cut 5 bases from V and 11 bases from J; bases unmatched to any gene: 4. Germline CDR1 MDHEN, CDR2 SYDVKM. This CDR3 has 12 residues. The sequenced sample consisted of PBMCs. This receptor was taken from a man in his thirties or forties in good health and CMV-seronegative. This chain joins TRBV28 and TRBJ1-5; TRBD1 aligns across 9 bases. The CDR3 DNA reads as TGTGCCAGCAGTGGGGACAGGGAGTCCCAGCATTTT. It translates to CASSGDRESQHF.